This T cell receptor (beta chain) derives from a study of PD-1 blockade in classical Hodgkin lymphoma. Study-wide results and caveats: Lower baseline TCR diversity was reported for newly diagnosed patients than for healthy donors. Any patient who commenced nivolumab under 1 year after ASCT was excluded.

Deletions cut 5 bases from V and 0 bases from J, with 12 bases between. The CDR3 contains 15 residues. CDR1 and CDR2 from the germline V gene are SGHRS and YFSETQ. Data came from immunoSEQ multiplex PCR; TCRdb stores just in-frame clones and leaves some out. The sample lists roughly 60,000 clones; around 89% were seen once. Exposure to brentuximab vedotin varied, and each patient had relapsed following autologous stem cell transplantation. As concerns this clone: Antigen unknown.

The receptor comes from a human donor with classical Hodgkin lymphoma. The V call is TRBV5-1, the J call TRBJ2-1, with D perhaps matching TRBD1 (5 bases). Sequenced material: peripheral blood mononuclear cells (PBMCs), taken before the second cycle of nivolumab. The CDR3 reads CASSQDTSSYNEQFF. CDR3 nucleotides: TGCGCCAGCAGTCAGGACACAAGCTCCTACAATGAGCAGTTCTTC.